This T cell receptor (beta chain) was recorded in a study of blood T cell repertoires in COVID-19. Across the whole study: The United States, Italy and Spain provided the acute and convalescent COVID-19 samples.

Only in-frame clones appear in the TCRdb table, and some are missing; sequencing was by immunoSEQ multiplex PCR. The sample includes 150,000 to 200,000 clones, about 88% of them seen just once. Germline CDR1 reads MNHNS; CDR2 reads SASEGT. This CDR3 has 15 residues. Trimming removed 7 bases at V and 1 base at J, with 13 bases between. The TCR sequence derives from a human donor with acute COVID-19. The donor label of this sample is uncertain. The rearrangement uses TRBV6-1 and TRBJ1-4; no firm D call. Sequencing used PBMCs or T cells enriched from blood (not recorded which). The CDR3, as DNA: TGTGCCAGCACCGAGGAGGGAGGAACTAATGAAAAACTGTTTTTT. The encoded protein is CASTEEGGTNEKLFF.